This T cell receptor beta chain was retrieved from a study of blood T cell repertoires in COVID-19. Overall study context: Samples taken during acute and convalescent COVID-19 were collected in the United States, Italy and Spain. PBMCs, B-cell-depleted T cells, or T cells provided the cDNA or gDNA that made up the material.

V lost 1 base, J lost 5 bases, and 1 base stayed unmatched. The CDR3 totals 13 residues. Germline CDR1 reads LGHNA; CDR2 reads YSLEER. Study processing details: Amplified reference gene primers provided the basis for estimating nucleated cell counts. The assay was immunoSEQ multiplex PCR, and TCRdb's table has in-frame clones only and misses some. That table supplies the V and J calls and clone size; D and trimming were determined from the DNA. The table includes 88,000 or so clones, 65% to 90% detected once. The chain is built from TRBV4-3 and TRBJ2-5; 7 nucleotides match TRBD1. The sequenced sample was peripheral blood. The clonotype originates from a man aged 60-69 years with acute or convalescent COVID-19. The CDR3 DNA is TGCGCCAGCAGCCAAGTACAGGGGGAGACCCAGTACTTC. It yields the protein CASSQVQGETQYF.